A single TCR beta chain is shown here with its context. Its antigen is not yet known. Per-nucleotide qualities are absent, and no much larger clonotype sits a single base away. The sample comes from a study of blood T cell dynamics during melanoma immunotherapy (dated by TCRdb to 2018 to 2021). Concerning the study at large: The patients had metastatic melanoma and were given first-line pembrolizumab or nivolumab plus ipilimumab as standard of care in the United Kingdom. To find early correlates of response, the study profiled the peripheral T cell receptor repertoires of patients with metastatic melanoma both before and after one cycle of checkpoint inhibitor therapy. The training cohort was made up of consecutive patients, while a further independent group of patients from the same centre was pooled to form an external validation set. Overall study outcomes, separate from this receptor: Whether the T cell clones behind the repertoire changes were melanoma-specific or instead reflected general immune activation was something the study could not determine. The relatively small sample size was recognized as a factor that could limit how well the results generalize. A bifurcated reorganization of the PBMC repertoire at W3, with increased clonality or increased diversity, was observed in patients who later achieved disease control, unlike in progressors.

A fixed 350 ng of DNA was loaded for every bulk PBMC sample. The immunoSEQ TCRb Assay kit was used according to manufacturer instructions to amplify TCR beta CDR3 sequences from genomic DNA. The KAPA Library Quantification Kit for Illumina platforms was used to quantify pooled libraries by qPCR. Pooled libraries were clustered at roughly 0.6-1.1 pM and sequenced on an Illumina NextSeq 500. Per the source publication's procedure: TCR data were analyzed with immunoSEQ ANALYZER and the R LymphoSeq package. A rearrangement efficiency score was calculated as productive divided by the sum of productive and non-productive CDR3 sequences. Within each patient, timepoints were compared pairwise for clonality, measured with the Gini coefficient, and for diversity, measured with the Renyi index at alpha=1. Clonal relatedness used an edit distance of 3, and repertoire similarity used the Bhattacharyya coefficient, both computed in LymphoSeq. Linear discriminant analysis on week-3 changes in clonality and diversity was built with the R MASS and caret packages to classify response. As stored in TCRdb, this immuneACCESS dataset retains in-frame rearrangements with V and J assigned. A fraction of the clones does not appear; measured against another copy, unresolved V genes explain less than half of the discrepancy, and the remainder lacks a known reason. Clone size and the V and J calls come from that table; the DNA yielded D and trimming. Here the sample has some 11,000 clones; approximately 84% occur a single time. The leading ten clones occupy less than 15% of the sample.

This sample's time point label indicates: pre-treatment baseline. Blood was sampled before treatment (T0) and at week 3 (W3), after the first cycle of checkpoint blockade. Except for a couple of patients with rapid clinical progression, response was assessed 12 weeks after the first infusion by RECIST 1.1; disease control meant complete response, partial response or stable disease. Patients were excluded for prior systemic cancer treatment, concomitant immunosuppressant therapy or synchronous other active malignancies. TCR beta was sequenced in both bulk PBMC and plasma cell-free DNA in order to track circulating cells as well as T cell turnover. Lymphoprep and SepMate tubes were used to isolate PBMC from blood, and red cell lysis was then performed. DNA from PBMC and sorted T cell subsets was extracted with QIAamp DNA Blood Mini kits. V sheds 1 base and J sheds 3 bases, leaving 7 bases between their ends. Including cysteine and phenylalanine, the CDR3 has 15 amino acids. Solely the CDR3 DNA is kept, with 45 bases framed from the first base. For CDR1 and CDR2, the germline V gene (reference sequence) lists SEHNR and FQNEAQ.

The sequencing here drew on blood, taken from a patient treated with checkpoint blockade. The chain uses TRBV7-9 and TRBJ2-6, with the D segment identity uncertain. The receptor comes from a human donor with melanoma. The base sequence is TGTGCCAGCAGCTTAGACGCCGTTGGGGCCAACGTCCTGACTTTC. It encodes CASSLDAVGANVLTF.